A single sample is the source of the 26 T cell receptor beta chains below, sequenced in a study of neoadjuvant nivolumab and ipilimumab in lung cancer. Some clones are missing from TCRdb's copy, which holds only in-frame ones; the method was immunoSEQ multiplex PCR. The sample records over 15,000 clones, 76% being singletons. The sample in question was tumor tissue, obtained after neoadjuvant nivolumab, alone or with ipilimumab, at or shortly before surgery. The receptors originated from an adult with non-small cell lung cancer.

This clone was counted only a few times. The rearrangement links TRBV11-1 to TRBJ2-1; perhaps D is TRBD1 or TRBD2 (6 bases each). This CDR3 contains 14 residues. V was shortened by 10 bases and J by 8 bases, with 21 bases between the two germline ends. The germline gives CDR1 SGHAT, CDR2 FQDESV (reference sequence). The CDR3 loop is CAIRPGDSRDEQFF. The CDR3 nucleotides are TGTGCCATCAGACCAGGGGACTCGAGGGATGAGCAGTTCTTC.

This clone is medium-sized in the sample. V gene TRBV25-1 combines with J gene TRBJ1-3, with D possibly TRBD1 on 5 matching bases. Trimming left V 7 bases short and J 0 bases short, with 7 bases between. From germline, CDR1 is MGHDK and CDR2 SYGVNS. CDR3 size: 13 residues. The CDR3 reads CASKTGSGNTIYF. CDR3 DNA: TGTGCCAGCAAAACAGGCTCTGGAAACACCATATATTTT. The variable domain in full, completed from reference TRBV25-1 and TRBJ1-3, reads EADIYQTPRYLVIGTGKKITLECSQTMGHDKMYWYQQDPGMELHLIHYSYGVNSTEKGDLSSESTVSRIRTEHFPLTLESARPSHTSQYLCASKTGSGNTIYFGEGSWLTVV.

The rearrangement joins TRBV4-3 to TRBJ1-1; D not certain. V was cut by 0 bases and J by 0 bases, with 8 bases left in between. Germline CDR1 reads LGHNA; CDR2 reads YSLEER. The CDR3 is 15 residues long. The CDR3 loop is CASSQDLGLNTEAFF. The CDR3 region has the DNA TGCGCCAGCAGCCAAGATCTGGGCCTGAACACTGAAGCTTTCTTT.

This clone was seen only a few times. V usage is TRBV5-5 and J usage is TRBJ1-2; D may be TRBD1 (5 bases). CDR3 length: 12 residues. Looked up from germline, CDR1 is SGHKS and CDR2 is YYEKEE (reference sequence). Trimming shortened V by 3 bases and J by 7 bases, and 10 bases separated the two germline ends. CDR3 DNA: TGTGCCAGCAGCTGGGGGACGACTGGCTACACCTTC. Its translation: CASSWGTTGYTF.

Remarks on this clone: The identical CDR3 is also encoded by other nucleotide sequences in the sample. The chain links TRBV5-6 to TRBJ2-3; 8 bases are a match to TRBD1. This CDR3 has 16 residues. V was pared by 4 bases and J by 2 bases, with 9 bases of the junction left unmatched. The germline V gene encodes CDR1 SGHDT and CDR2 YYEEEE. The CDR3 spells CASSHTTGGFTDTQYF. CDR3 sequence (DNA): TGTGCCAGCAGCCATACAACAGGGGGGTTCACAGATACGCAGTATTTT.

The V and J genes are TRBV19 and TRBJ1-1; a possible D gene is TRBD1 (6 bases). Trimming left V 5 bases short and J 4 bases short, with 14 bases between. The CDR3 is made up of 14 amino acids. Germline CDR1 LNHDA, CDR2 SQIVND (reference sequence). CDR3 residues: CASSGLQGSTEAFF. The CDR3 DNA sequence: TGTGCCAGTAGTGGATTACAGGGTTCCACTGAAGCTTTCTTT. The full variable domain, its missing parts supplied by reference TRBV19 and TRBJ1-1, is DGGITQSPKYLFRKEGQNVTLSCEQNLNHDAMYWYRQDPGQGLRLIYYSQIVNDFQKGDIAEGYSVSREKKESFPLTVTSAQKNPTAFYLCASSGLQGSTEAFFGQGTRLTVV.

The CDR3 coding sequence is TGCGCCAGCAGCTTGGAGGGTTTTGAGCAGTTCTTC. Its protein is CASSLEGFEQFF. This chain joins TRBV5-1 and TRBJ2-1; D unclear. Deletions cut 0 bases from V and 9 bases from J, with 7 bases between. Per the germline V gene, CDR1 is SGHRS and CDR2 is YFSETQ. The CDR3 length is 12 residues.

The chain combines TRBV2 with TRBJ1-5; maybe TRBD1 (6 bases). CDR1 is SNHLY and CDR2 is FYNNEI in the germline V gene. This CDR3 region has 13 residues. Trimming stripped 6 bases from V and 5 bases from J, with 11 bases between. The CDR3 DNA is TGTGCCAGCAGCCAGGGGTGGGATCAGCCCCAGCATTTT. Its protein product is CASSQGWDQPQHF.

V gene TRBV7-2 combines with J gene TRBJ2-3; possible D gene TRBD2, 7 bases. In germline, CDR1 is SGHTA, CDR2 FQGNSA. This CDR3 spans 17 amino acids. The germline V and J ends were trimmed by 1 base and 3 bases, with 17 bases remaining between them. The CDR3 DNA is TGTGCCAGCAGCTTAGGAAGGGGGGGGGATGGTACAGATACGCAGTATTTT. This sequence encodes CASSLGRGGDGTDTQYF.

This chain links TRBV2 with TRBJ2-2, with 11 bases matching TRBD2. Germline CDR1 reads SNHLY; CDR2 reads FYNNEI. The CDR3 has 17 residues. J was trimmed by 0 bases and V by 6 bases; bases with no gene match: 6. The CDR3 nucleotides read TGTGCCAGCAGGTTACCGGGACTAGCGGCGAACACCGGGGAGCTGTTTTTT. Its protein is CASRLPGLAANTGELFF. The complete variable domain, with remaining parts taken from reference TRBV2 and TRBJ2-2, reads EPEVTQTPSHQVTQMGQEVILRCVPISNHLYFYWYRQILGQKVEFLVSFYNNEISEKSEIFDDQFSVERPDGSNFTLKIRSTKLEDSAMYFCASRLPGLAANTGELFFGEGSRLTVL.

V gene TRBV5-1 combines with J gene TRBJ2-2, with TRBD1 matching over 8 bases. This CDR3 has 15 amino acids. Looked up from germline, CDR1 is SGHRS and CDR2 is YFSETQ. V shed 1 base, J shed 3 bases, and the junction held 2 bases outside the gene matches. CDR3 loop: CASSLQGAHTGELFF. The CDR3 coding sequence is TGCGCCAGCAGCTTGCAGGGGGCTCACACCGGGGAGCTGTTTTTT.

This sequence joins TRBV5-1 and TRBJ2-3; tentative D call: TRBD1 (5 bases). V was cut by 1 base and J by 1 base, with 13 bases left in between. The CDR3 is 16 residues long. The germline V gene has CDR1 SGHRS and CDR2 YFSETQ. CDR3 sequence reads: CASSLNPLGGTDTQYF. The CDR3 DNA reads as TGCGCCAGCAGCTTGAACCCTCTAGGGGGCACAGATACGCAGTATTTT. Based on the CDR3 plus reference TRBV5-1 and TRBJ2-3, the full variable domain is KAGVTQTPRYLIKTRGQQVTLSCSPISGHRSVSWYQQTPGQGLQFLFEYFSETQRNKGNFPGRFSGRQFSNSRSEMNVSTLELGDSALYLCASSLNPLGGTDTQYFGPGTRLTVL.

The chain uses TRBV6-6 and TRBJ1-5; 11 nucleotides match TRBD1. CDR1 is MNHNY, CDR2 SVGAGI, per germline (reference sequence). J gave up 4 bases and V 4 bases, and 6 bases lay outside the gene matches. The CDR3 is made up of 16 amino acids. The chain's CDR3 is CASSFTGQGANQPQHF. The CDR3 bases are TGTGCCAGCAGTTTTACCGGACAGGGGGCGAATCAGCCCCAGCATTTT.

The gene calls are TRBV9 and TRBJ2-3; TRBD2 agrees at 10 bases. Germline CDR1 is SGDLS and CDR2 is YYNGEE. This CDR3 contains 18 residues. After removal of 0 bases from V and 5 bases from J, the junction contained 12 bases not matched to a gene. CDR3 residues: CASSVGLAGGPGGDTQYF. The CDR3 DNA follows: TGTGCCAGCAGCGTAGGCTTAGCGGGGGGCCCCGGGGGAGATACGCAGTATTTT.

The DNA for the CDR3 is TGCGCCAGCAGCCTGCAGGGGGCTGAAACTGAAGCTTTCTTT. This gives the protein CASSLQGAETEAFF. The chain employs TRBV5-1 and TRBJ1-1; TRBD1 matches 8 bases. CDR1 SGHRS and CDR2 YFSETQ come from the germline V gene. The CDR3 has 14 amino acids. The junction had 7 bases not matched to a gene; V was cut back by 4 bases and J by 5 bases.

The V call is TRBV7-2, the J call TRBJ2-5; no clear D gene. The CDR3 sequence is 13 residues long. Looked up from germline, CDR1 is SGHTA and CDR2 is FQGNSA. V dropped 3 bases and J dropped 3 bases, with 8 bases sitting between them. DNA of the CDR3: TGTGCCAGCAGCTTTGACCCGAAAGAGACCCAGTACTTC. As protein: CASSFDPKETQYF.

CDR3 amino acids: CASSFGQFEQFF. The CDR3 DNA is TGCGCCAGCAGCTTTGGACAGTTCGAGCAGTTCTTC. This sequence joins TRBV5-1 and TRBJ2-1; TRBD1 is a possible D gene (6 bases). The V gene's germline CDR1 is SGHRS and CDR2 YFSETQ. V lost 2 bases and J 10 bases, leaving 10 bases between the germline ends. The CDR3 extends over 12 amino acids.

The genes are TRBV7-2 and TRBJ1-1; 8 nucleotides align to TRBD1. The CDR3 consists of 14 residues. V shed 3 bases, J shed 3 bases, and the junction held 3 bases outside the gene matches. In germline, CDR1 is SGHTA, CDR2 FQGNSA. The CDR3 DNA sequence: TGTGCCAGCAGCTTCAGGGGGCGGGACACTGAAGCTTTCTTT. Translated, it gives CASSFRGRDTEAFF.

The chain carries TRBV30 and TRBJ1-4; D ambiguous. The CDR3 has 16 residues. Germline CDR1 reads GTSNPN; CDR2 reads SVGIG (reference sequence). Deletions cut 2 bases from V and 0 bases from J, with 13 bases between. The CDR3 DNA is TGTGCCTGGAGTCCCAAAGAGGTGCCAACTAATGAAAAACTGTTTTTT. It is translated as CAWSPKEVPTNEKLFF.

The chain couples TRBV29-1 to TRBJ1-3; D is ambiguous. There are 13 residues in the CDR3. Germline V gives CDR1 SQVTM, CDR2 ANQGSEA. Trimming left V 4 bases short and J 0 bases short, with 7 bases between. In nucleotides, the CDR3 is TGCAGCGTTGCGCTGAACTCTGGAAACACCATATATTTT. As protein: CSVALNSGNTIYF.

The chain recombines TRBV12-5 with TRBJ2-7, with D possibly being TRBD1 (6 bases). Looked up from germline, CDR1 is LGHNT and CDR2 is FRNRAP. The CDR3 covers 17 residues. The ends were cut back, 0 bases at V and 0 bases at J, with 15 bases in the middle. The CDR3 DNA follows: TGTGCTAGTGGTTTGGTACGAGGACAGTCGAGCTCCTACGAGCAGTACTTC. It is translated as CASGLVRGQSSSYEQYF.

This clone was detected a few times. This chain links TRBV29-1 with TRBJ2-3; D uncertain. CDR1 and CDR2 (germline): SQVTM, ANQGSEA. V lost 4 bases and J 0 bases, leaving 8 bases between the germline ends. CDR3 length equals 13 residues. The CDR3 region has the DNA TGCAGCGTTGCGGTTAGGAGCACAGATACGCAGTATTTT. It translates to CSVAVRSTDTQYF.

Points on this clone: One end of the junction fails to match germline, which may point to a read error. The CDR3 nucleotides are TGTGCTAGCAGCTACAGGGTGGGGACTGAAGCTTTCTTT. Protein product: CASSYRVGTEAFF. The rearrangement uses TRBV7-7 and TRBJ1-1; TRBD1 might be the D (6 bases). Germline V lookup: CDR1 SSHAT, CDR2 FNYEAQ (reference sequence). The CDR3 totals 13 residues.

The V call is TRBV4-1, the J call TRBJ1-5, with D possibly TRBD1 on 6 matching bases. Germline V gene lookup returns CDR1 MGHRA and CDR2 YSYEKL. Trimming removed 3 bases from V and 9 bases from J, with 21 bases in between. The CDR3 runs to 16 residues. CDR3 nucleotides: TGCGCCAGCAGCCAGGATCTTGCAGGGGCCCTCAGGCCCCAGCATTTT. Residues: CASSQDLAGALRPQHF.

The chain links TRBV5-4 to TRBJ1-1, with unresolved D. There are 13 residues in the CDR3. Per the germline V gene, CDR1 is SGHNT and CDR2 is YYREEE (reference sequence). Trimming pared 1 base from V and 3 bases from J, leaving 7 bases between. The CDR3: CASSLPGYTEAFF. DNA for the CDR3: TGTGCCAGCAGCTTGCCAGGATACACTGAAGCTTTCTTT.

V is TRBV5-1 and J is TRBJ2-2; D is possibly TRBD2 (6 bases). V shed 4 bases and J shed 1 base, with 11 bases lying between them. The length of the CDR3 is 15 residues. Germline values: CDR1 SGHRS, CDR2 YFSETQ. The DNA of the CDR3 is TGCGCCAGCAGCCAGGGACTTCTGAACACCGGGGAGCTGTTTTTT. Amino acids: CASSQGLLNTGELFF.